This T cell receptor (beta chain) was captured by sequencing in a study of T cells in Graves' hyperthyroidism and ophthalmopathy. The study's findings and limits: Through a model of 13 V-J features, ophthalmopathy was separated from stable hyperthyroidism.

Stable hyperthyroidism: no ophthalmopathy progression over 18 months of follow-up. Germline lookup yields CDR1 SGHRS and CDR2 YFSETQ. The CDR3 spans 18 residues. V trimming: 4 bases; J trimming: 4 bases; junction bases outside the gene matches: 10. Regions amplified from RNA transcripts were the TCR beta CDR3 regions. The study used the HTBI primer set for a first-round RT-PCR of the TCR CDR3. One entry per CDR3 protein, called by TCRdb with MiXCR from the multiplex PCR reads. The sample lists 200,000 to 250,000 distinct CDR3 sequences, 15% to 20% seen once, with approximately 50% in the top ten. To note about this clonotype: Its antigen is not identified.

The receptor was isolated from a man in his fifties with Graves' hyperthyroidism. This chain joins TRBV5-1 and TRBJ2-1, with TRBD2 matching over 14 bases. Sequencing used blood. This CDR3 is CASSASGTSGSLYNEQFF. CDR3 sequence (DNA): TGCGCCAGCAGCGCCTCCGGGACTAGCGGGAGTCTGTACAATGAGCAGTTCTTC.